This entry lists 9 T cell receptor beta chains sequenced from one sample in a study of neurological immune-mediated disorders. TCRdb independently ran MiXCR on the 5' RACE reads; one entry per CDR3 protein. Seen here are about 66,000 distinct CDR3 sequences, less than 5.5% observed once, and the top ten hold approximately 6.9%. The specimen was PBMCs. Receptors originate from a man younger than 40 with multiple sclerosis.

CDR3 in DNA: TGTGCCAGCTCACCAGGGATCAGGAACAATGAGCAGTTCTTC. It yields the protein CASSPGIRNNEQFF. The chain employs TRBV18 and TRBJ2-1; D gene uncertain. The CDR3 totals 14 residues. Trimming shortened V by 2 bases and J by 5 bases, and 10 bases separated the two germline ends. CDR1 and CDR2 (germline): KGHSH, LQKENI.

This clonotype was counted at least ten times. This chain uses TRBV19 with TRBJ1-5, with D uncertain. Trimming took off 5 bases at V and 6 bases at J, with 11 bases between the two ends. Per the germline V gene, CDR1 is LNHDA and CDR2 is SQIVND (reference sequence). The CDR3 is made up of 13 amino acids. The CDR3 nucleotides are TGTGCCAGTAGTCCTCGGCCTCTTCAGCCCCAGCATTTT. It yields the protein CASSPRPLQPQHF.

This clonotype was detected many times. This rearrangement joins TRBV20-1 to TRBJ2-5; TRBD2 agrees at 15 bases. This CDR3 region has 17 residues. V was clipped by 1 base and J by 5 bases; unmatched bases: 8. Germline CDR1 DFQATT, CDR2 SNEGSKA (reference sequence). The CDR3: CSARGSGLAGGRETQYF. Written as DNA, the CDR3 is TGCAGTGCTAGAGGATCCGGACTAGCGGGGGGGCGGGAGACCCAGTACTTC.

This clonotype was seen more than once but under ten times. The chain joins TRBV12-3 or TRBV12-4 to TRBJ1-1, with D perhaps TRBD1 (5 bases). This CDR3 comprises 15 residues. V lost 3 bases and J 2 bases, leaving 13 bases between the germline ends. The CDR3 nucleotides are TGTGCCAGCAGTTTGCTCAGGGAGGTAAACACTGAAGCTTTCTTT. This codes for CASSLLREVNTEAFF.

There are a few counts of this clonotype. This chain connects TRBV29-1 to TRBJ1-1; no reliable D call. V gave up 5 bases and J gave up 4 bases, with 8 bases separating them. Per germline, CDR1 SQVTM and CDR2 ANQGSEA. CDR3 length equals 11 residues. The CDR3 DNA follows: TGCAGCGTTTCTTTGGCCACTGAAGCTTTCTTT. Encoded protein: CSVSLATEAFF.

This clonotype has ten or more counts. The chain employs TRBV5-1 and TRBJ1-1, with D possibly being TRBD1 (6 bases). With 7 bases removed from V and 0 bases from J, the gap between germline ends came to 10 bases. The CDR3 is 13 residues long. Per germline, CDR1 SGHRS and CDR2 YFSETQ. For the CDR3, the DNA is TGCGCCAGCGGGAACAGGGTGAACACTGAAGCTTTCTTT. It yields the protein CASGNRVNTEAFF.

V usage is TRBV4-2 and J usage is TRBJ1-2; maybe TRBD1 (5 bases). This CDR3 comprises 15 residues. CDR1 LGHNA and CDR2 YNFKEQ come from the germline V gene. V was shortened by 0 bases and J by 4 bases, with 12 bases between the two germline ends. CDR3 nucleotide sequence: TGTGCCAGCAGCCAAGAGGGGGAGATGGGCTATGGCTACACCTTC. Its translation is CASSQEGEMGYGYTF.

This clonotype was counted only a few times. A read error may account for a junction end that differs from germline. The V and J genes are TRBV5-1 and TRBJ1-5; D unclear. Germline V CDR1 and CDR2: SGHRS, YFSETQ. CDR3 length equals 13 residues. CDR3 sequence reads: CASSWTYDQPQNF. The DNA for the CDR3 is TGCGCCAGCAGCTGGACTTACGATCAGCCCCAGAATTTT.

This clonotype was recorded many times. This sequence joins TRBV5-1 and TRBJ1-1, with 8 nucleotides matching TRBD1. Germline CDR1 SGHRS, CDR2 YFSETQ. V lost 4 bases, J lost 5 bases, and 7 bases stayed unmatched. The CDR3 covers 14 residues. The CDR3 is CASSVTGGNTEAFF. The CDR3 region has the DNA TGCGCCAGCAGCGTAACAGGGGGGAATACTGAAGCTTTCTTT.